The 15 T cell receptor beta chains reported below all come from one sample, sequenced in a study of regulatory dendritic cells for organ transplantation. Allogeneic regulatory or mature dendritic cells were co-cultured for 4 to 6 days with CFSE-labeled sorted T cells at 1:10. The repertoire was sequenced with immunoSEQ multiplex PCR; TCRdb's copy has only in-frame clones and lacks some. The sample lists around 20,000 clones, 80% to 90% seen once, with 0.68% in the top ten. Their cognate antigens are unknown. The sample taken for sequencing was naive CD4+ T cells from blood cultured with regulatory dendritic cells. Subset reported: CD45RA+ naive T cells. The source of these receptors is a human donor in good health.

This rearrangement joins TRBV10-3 to TRBJ2-2, with 11 bases that match TRBD2. Germline-derived CDR1 and CDR2 are ENHRY and SYGVKD. The CDR3 loop spans 15 amino acids. J was trimmed by 2 bases and V by 8 bases; bases with no gene match: 4. CDR3 bases: TGTGCCATCGCACTAGCGGGGGCCAACACCGGGGAGCTGTTTTTT. It specifies CAIALAGANTGELFF.

This chain uses TRBV18 with TRBJ1-3, with a weak D call TRBD1 (5 bases). Per germline, CDR1 KGHSH and CDR2 LQKENI. The ends were cut back, 3 bases at V and 6 bases at J, with 12 bases in the middle. The CDR3 length is 14 residues. The DNA for the CDR3 is TGTGCCAGCTCACCCGGGACCTCTTTAAACACCATATATTTT. It specifies CASSPGTSLNTIYF.

J is TRBJ2-1 and V is TRBV4-3; 9 bases fit TRBD2. Germline values: CDR1 LGHNA, CDR2 YSLEER. The J segment lost 4 bases and the V segment lost 0 bases, leaving 4 bases of the junction unmatched. CDR3 length equals 16 residues. For the CDR3, the DNA is TGCGCCAGCAGCCAAGATCTGGCGGGAGGGTACAATGAGCAGTTCTTC. Translating gives CASSQDLAGGYNEQFF.

This rearrangement joins TRBV19 to TRBJ2-5; 12 bases are shared with TRBD2. CDR3 length equals 15 residues. Germline CDR1 and CDR2: LNHDA and SQIVND (reference sequence). V shed 11 bases and J 5 bases; nucleotides not matched to a gene: 12. The chain's CDR3 is CASSATSGSLETQYF. The CDR3 DNA reads as TGTGCCTCTAGTGCGACTAGCGGGAGTTTGGAGACCCAGTACTTC.

The chain joins TRBV5-4 to TRBJ1-4, with unresolved D. Deletions cut 0 bases from V and 8 bases from J, with 17 bases between. The CDR3 loop spans 16 amino acids. The germline CDR1 and CDR2 sequences are SGHNT and YYREEE (reference sequence). The DNA of the CDR3 is TGTGCCAGCAGCTTGGTTCCGACGACGGGCCGGGAAAAACTGTTTTTT. As protein: CASSLVPTTGREKLFF. Full variable domain (rest looked up from reference TRBV5-4 and TRBJ1-4): ETGVTQSPTHLIKTRGQQVTLRCSSQSGHNTVSWYQQALGQGPQFIFQYYREEENGRGNFPPRFSGLQFPNYSSELNVNALELDDSALYLCASSLVPTTGREKLFFGSGTQLSVL.

The CDR3 bases are TGTGCCAGCAGTCGTGGACAGTCTGGAAACACCATATATTTT. Translating it yields CASSRGQSGNTIYF. V usage is TRBV6-1 and J usage is TRBJ1-3; a possible D gene is TRBD1 (6 bases). Deletions cut 5 bases from V and 1 base from J, with 9 bases between. Germline V gene lookup returns CDR1 MNHNS and CDR2 SASEGT. The CDR3 spans 14 residues.

The chain has TRBV11-3 and TRBJ2-3; 8 nucleotides match TRBD1. With V trimmed by 5 bases and J by 3 bases, 10 bases remained unmatched. CDR1 is SGHNT, CDR2 YENEEA, per germline. This CDR3 has 16 amino acids. The CDR3 coding sequence is TGTGCCAGCAGCAAACGGACAGGGTATTTGACAGATACGCAGTATTTT. Amino acids: CASSKRTGYLTDTQYF.

The chain combines TRBV4-2 with TRBJ2-1, with TRBD2 matching over 10 bases. The germline gives CDR1 LGHNA, CDR2 YNFKEQ. This CDR3 is built from 18 residues. The V and J ends lost 0 bases and 2 bases, in that order; junction bases with no gene match: 7. Here the CDR3 reads CASSQDGPTSGPYNEQFF. In nucleotides, the CDR3 is TGTGCCAGCAGCCAAGATGGGCCGACTAGCGGGCCCTACAATGAGCAGTTCTTC.

This chain connects TRBV6-1 to TRBJ1-5, with 8 bases fitting TRBD1. The V segment lost 8 bases and the J segment 6 bases; nucleotides outside the gene matches: 12. Germline assignment: CDR1 MNHNS and CDR2 SASEGT. This CDR3 region has 15 residues. CDR3 region: CASLRQGALGQPQHF. The CDR3 DNA reads as TGTGCCAGCCTTAGGCAGGGGGCGTTGGGTCAGCCCCAGCATTTT.

The chain joins TRBV27 to TRBJ2-5, with D uncertain. The germline gives CDR1 MNHEY, CDR2 SMNVEV (reference sequence). V lost 5 bases and J 5 bases, leaving 12 bases between the germline ends. The CDR3 spans 13 residues. The CDR3 spells CASSPRLRETQYF. The CDR3 region has the DNA TGTGCCAGCAGTCCCCGTTTGCGGGAGACCCAGTACTTC.

The chain has TRBV7-2 and TRBJ1-5; D is undetermined. The germline gives CDR1 SGHTA, CDR2 FQGNSA. This CDR3 has 13 residues. V gave up 1 base and J gave up 4 bases, with 5 bases separating them. CDR3 in amino acids: CASSLGPNQPQHF. CDR3 DNA sequence: TGTGCCAGCAGCTTAGGGCCTAATCAGCCCCAGCATTTT. Full variable domain (outside the CDR3, taken from reference TRBV7-2 and TRBJ1-5): GAGVSQSPSNKVTEKGKDVELRCDPISGHTALYWYRQSLGQGLEFLIYFQGNSAPDKSGLPSDRFSAERTGGSVSTLTIQRTQQEDSAVYLCASSLGPNQPQHFGDGTRLSIL.

The V call is TRBV7-3, the J call TRBJ2-5, with D perhaps matching TRBD2 (6 bases). V shed 5 bases and J shed 2 bases, with 21 bases lying between them. The CDR3 has 17 residues. Germline assignment: CDR1 SGHTA and CDR2 FQGTGA. The DNA of the CDR3 is TGTGCCAGCAGCCCCCACAGAGGGACGGGAGAACAAGAGACCCAGTACTTC. Protein: CASSPHRGTGEQETQYF.

A single count supports this clone. The chain links TRBV25-1 to TRBJ2-3; the match to TRBD1 covers 7 bases. The CDR3 loop spans 15 amino acids. Germline CDR1 is MGHDK and CDR2 is SYGVNS. V shed 4 bases and J 2 bases; nucleotides not matched to a gene: 6. The CDR3 DNA sequence: TGTGCCAGCAGTGCCCGGACAGGATTCACAGATACGCAGTATTTT. It encodes CASSARTGFTDTQYF.

The chain has TRBV10-3 and TRBJ1-1; 10 bases are shared with TRBD1. The CDR3 is 16 amino acids. Per germline, CDR1 ENHRY and CDR2 SYGVKD. The trim removed 4 bases at V and 5 bases at J, leaving 10 bases unmatched. Written as DNA, the CDR3 is TGTGCCATCAGTGGGCGTGGAGGACAGGGGGATACTGAAGCTTTCTTT. It encodes CAISGRGGQGDTEAFF.

This clone appeared once. The J gene is TRBJ2-1, the V gene TRBV21-1; the table calls TRBD1, which could not be checked here. TRBV21-1 represents a pseudogene. The CDR3 extends over 17 amino acids. The CDR3 reads CASSKETGTTKSNEQFF. The CDR3 DNA reads as TGTGCCAGCAGCAAAGAGACAGGGACCACTAAAAGCAATGAGCAGTTCTTC.